A selection of T cell receptor beta chains follows, all from one sample in a study of T cell clones after liver transplantation. Clones were sequenced by immunoSEQ multiplex PCR, and TCRdb holds only the in-frame ones, with some missing. The repertoire holds more than 9,000 clones, with around four fifths as singletons. The sample in question was CD8+ T cells from blood, obtained at the 22-month timepoint. Receptors originate from a human patient who received a liver transplant. The graft donor may have given rise to some T cells. Each CDR3 is given with its conserved first and last residue. The order of the fields is J gene, clone size, V gene, D gene, CDR3 protein, CDR3 DNA. The D gene is left open where the match is weak. Clone sizes are given selectively: once, few, many, or a class where the clone is expanded.

J gene: TRBJ2-3
clone size: NA
V gene: TRBV5-1
D gene: TRBD1
CDR3 protein: CTSRVTGDTQYF
CDR3 DNA: TGCACCAGCAGGGTGACAGGGGATACGCAGTATTTT

J gene: TRBJ1-1
clone size: few
V gene: TRBV7-8
D gene: NA
CDR3 protein: CASSDWANTEAFF
CDR3 DNA: TGTGCCAGCAGCGACTGGGCAAACACTGAAGCTTTCTTT

J gene: TRBJ1-1
clone size: few
V gene: TRBV4-1
D gene: NA
CDR3 protein: CASSQVEDTEAFF
CDR3 DNA: TGCGCCAGCAGCCAAGTGGAGGACACTGAAGCTTTCTTT

J gene: TRBJ1-1
clone size: NA
V gene: TRBV4-1
D gene: NA
CDR3 protein: CASSHGGTEAFF
CDR3 DNA: TGCGCCAGCAGCCACGGGGGGACTGAAGCTTTCTTT

J gene: TRBJ1-2
clone size: NA
V gene: TRBV14
D gene: NA
CDR3 protein: CASSQIIDTVNYGYTF
CDR3 DNA: TGTGCCAGCAGCCAAATAATCGACACGGTGAACTATGGCTACACCTTC

J gene: TRBJ1-1
clone size: NA
V gene: TRBV28
D gene: NA
CDR3 protein: CASSLSRYEAFF
CDR3 DNA: TGTGCCAGCAGTTTAAGTAGGTATGAAGCTTTCTTT

J gene: TRBJ1-1
clone size: NA
V gene: TRBV27
D gene: NA
CDR3 protein: CASSFGPGGMNTEAFF
CDR3 DNA: TGTGCCAGCAGTTTCGGCCCAGGAGGTATGAACACTGAAGCTTTCTTT

J gene: TRBJ1-2
clone size: few
V gene: TRBV2
D gene: NA
CDR3 protein: CASSETQNYGYTF
CDR3 DNA: TGTGCCAGCAGTGAGACACAGAACTATGGCTACACCTTC

J gene: TRBJ1-5
clone size: NA
V gene: TRBV19
D gene: NA
CDR3 protein: CASSSSGHSQPQHF
CDR3 DNA: TGTGCCAGTAGTAGTTCTGGGCACAGTCAGCCCCAGCATTTT

J gene: TRBJ1-1
clone size: once
V gene: TRBV5-8
D gene: TRBD1
CDR3 protein: CASRATGTGRGNTEAFF
CDR3 DNA: TGTGCCAGCAGGGCTACAGGGACAGGGAGGGGGAACACTGAAGCTTTCTTT

J gene: TRBJ1-1
clone size: NA
V gene: TRBV29-1
D gene: TRBD1
CDR3 protein: CSVEDQGQGALNTEAFF
CDR3 DNA: TGCAGCGTTGAAGATCAAGGACAGGGGGCCCTGAACACTGAAGCTTTCTTT

J gene: TRBJ1-1
clone size: NA
V gene: TRBV11-1
D gene: NA
CDR3 protein: CASTPFGGRPEAFF
CDR3 DNA: TGTGCCAGCACCCCATTTGGTGGGCGGCCCGAAGCTTTCTTT

J gene: TRBJ2-3
clone size: NA
V gene: TRBV11-2
D gene: TRBD2
CDR3 protein: CASSPWGSGGRSSTDTQYF
CDR3 DNA: TGTGCCAGCAGCCCCTGGGGGAGCGGGGGGCGGTCTAGCACAGATACGCAGTATTTT

J gene: TRBJ2-7
clone size: few
V gene: TRBV19
D gene: NA
CDR3 protein: CASSIADGDEQYF
CDR3 DNA: TGTGCCAGTAGTATAGCGGACGGTGACGAGCAGTACTTC

J gene: TRBJ1-1
clone size: NA
V gene: TRBV5-4
D gene: NA
CDR3 protein: CASSLEQDVGTEAFF
CDR3 DNA: TGTGCCAGCAGCTTGGAACAGGATGTGGGCACTGAAGCTTTCTTT

J gene: TRBJ2-2
clone size: NA
V gene: TRBV11-2
D gene: TRBD2
CDR3 protein: CASSPGGPLTGELFF
CDR3 DNA: TGTGCCAGCAGCCCGGGGGGGCCCCTCACCGGGGAGCTGTTTTTT

J gene: TRBJ2-2
clone size: NA
V gene: TRBV10-1
D gene: TRBD2
CDR3 protein: CASSETELAGVTGELFF
CDR3 DNA: TGCGCCAGCAGTGAGACCGAACTAGCGGGGGTTACCGGGGAGCTGTTTTTT

J gene: TRBJ1-1
clone size: once
V gene: TRBV28
D gene: NA
CDR3 protein: CASSEEGAGTEAFF
CDR3 DNA: TGTGCCAGCAGCGAGGAAGGGGCTGGCACTGAAGCTTTCTTT

J gene: TRBJ1-5
clone size: NA
V gene: TRBV4-1
D gene: TRBD1
CDR3 protein: CASSQVPGGELSNQPQHF
CDR3 DNA: TGCGCCAGCAGCCAAGTCCCAGGGGGAGAGTTAAGCAATCAGCCCCAGCATTTT

J gene: TRBJ2-1
clone size: NA
V gene: TRBV11-2
D gene: NA
CDR3 protein: CASSLGGSSYNEQFF
CDR3 DNA: TGTGCCAGCAGCTTAGGGGGCAGCTCCTACAATGAGCAGTTCTTC

J gene: TRBJ1-2
clone size: NA
V gene: TRBV11-2
D gene: NA
CDR3 protein: CASSLDGYYGYTF
CDR3 DNA: TGTGCCAGCAGCCTGGACGGCTACTATGGCTACACCTTC

J gene: TRBJ1-1
clone size: NA
V gene: TRBV7-7
D gene: NA
CDR3 protein: CASSPPPPGNTEAFF
CDR3 DNA: TGTGCTAGCAGCCCACCCCCCCCAGGGAACACTGAAGCTTTCTTT

J gene: TRBJ1-2
clone size: NA
V gene: TRBV6-6
D gene: TRBD1
CDR3 protein: CASSAGDRATGDTF
CDR3 DNA: TGTGCCAGCAGTGCCGGGGACAGGGCCACTGGGGACACCTTC

J gene: TRBJ2-7
clone size: NA
V gene: TRBV6-5
D gene: NA
CDR3 protein: CASSLSQGSYEQYF
CDR3 DNA: TGTGCCAGCAGTTTATCCCAGGGGAGCTACGAGCAGTACTTC

J gene: TRBJ1-2
clone size: NA
V gene: TRBV7-9
D gene: NA
CDR3 protein: CASSLGAKGGYTF
CDR3 DNA: TGTGCCAGCAGCTTAGGCGCAAAGGGAGGCTACACCTTC

J gene: TRBJ1-2
clone size: NA
V gene: TRBV7-9
D gene: NA
CDR3 protein: CASSLVGEPGNF
CDR3 DNA: TGTGCCAGCAGCTTAGTCGGGGAACCGGGGAACTTC

J gene: TRBJ2-1
clone size: NA
V gene: TRBV27
D gene: NA
CDR3 protein: CASSRWSSRPNEQFF
CDR3 DNA: TGTGCCAGCAGTAGGTGGTCTAGCAGACCCAATGAGCAGTTCTTC

J gene: TRBJ1-2
clone size: NA
V gene: TRBV9
D gene: TRBD1
CDR3 protein: CASSPFTSGGYYGYTF
CDR3 DNA: TGTGCCAGCAGCCCCTTTACTTCAGGGGGTTACTATGGCTACACCTTC